The text below deals with one T cell receptor (beta chain). Its antigen is currently unknown. The V gene's germline CDR1 is SEHNR and CDR2 FQNEAQ (reference sequence). This CDR3 is built from 12 residues. V lost 10 bases to trimming and J lost 0 bases, with 10 bases between them. Anyone with autoimmune disease history or systemic immunosuppression was excluded. Patients had blood sampled at baseline and again on cycle 4 day 1 and cycle 7 day 1. The data originate from a study of OX40 agonist ivuxolimab in advanced cancers. Study-level background: Antecedent anti-PD-1, anti-PD-L1 or anti-CTLA-4 therapy was permissible, with roughly 40% having received some. Notes on the study in general: Clonal expansion was seen in CD4+ and CD8+ blood T cells by week 6 at 0.1 to 3.0 mg/kg.

Measured with immunoSEQ multiplex PCR; TCRdb has only the in-frame clones, and not every one. The sample records about 22,000 clones, about 88% being singletons. The TCR comes from an adult with an advanced solid tumor such as melanoma, head and neck, liver or kidney cancer. Sequencing used CD4+ or CD8+ T cells sorted from blood, obtained in a trial of the OX40 agonist ivuxolimab. The rearrangement joins TRBV7-9 to TRBJ2-7; no clear D. CDR3 in amino acids: CAIITYSYEQYF. The CDR3 region has the DNA TGTGCCATCATAACTTACTCCTACGAGCAGTACTTC.